This entry concerns a single TCR beta chain. As handled by the study authors: By means of reference gene primer amplification, nucleated cell counts were estimated. Sequencing used immunoSEQ multiplex PCR; TCRdb keeps in-frame clones, though not all of them. Clone size and the V and J calls come from that table; the DNA yielded D and trimming. Among approximately 190,000 clones listed, 88% were seen once. The sample belongs to a study of blood T cell repertoires in COVID-19. The overall study: Acute-phase and convalescent COVID-19 samples originated in the United States, Italy and Spain. Sources were T cells, B-cell-depleted T cells, or PBMCs; the material itself was cDNA or gDNA.

The CDR3 extends over 13 amino acids. The ends were cut back, 3 bases at V and 5 bases at J, with 14 bases in the middle. Germline CDR1 reads SQVTM; CDR2 reads ANQGSEA. The receptor was isolated from a middle-aged woman who had recovered from COVID-19. Sequenced input: peripheral blood. This chain connects TRBV29-1 to TRBJ2-7, with D perhaps TRBD1 (5 bases). The CDR3, as DNA: TGCAGCGTTGAGAATAGGGGTGGCGACGAGCAGTACTTC. This codes for CSVENRGGDEQYF.